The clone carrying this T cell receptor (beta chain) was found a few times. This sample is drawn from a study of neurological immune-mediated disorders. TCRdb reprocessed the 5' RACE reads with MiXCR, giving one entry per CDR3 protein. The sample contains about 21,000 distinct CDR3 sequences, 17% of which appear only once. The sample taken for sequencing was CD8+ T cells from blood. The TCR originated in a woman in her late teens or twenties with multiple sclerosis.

CDR3 nucleotide sequence: TGTGCCAGCAGTTACTCGGACAGGGTACACTACGAGCAGTACTTC. This encodes CASSYSDRVHYEQYF. The chain joins TRBV6-5 to TRBJ2-7, with TRBD1 identical over 8 bases. The CDR3 is 15 amino acids. Germline CDR1 reads MNHEY; CDR2 reads SVGAGI. Trimming cost V 0 bases and J 3 bases; bases outside gene matches: 4.